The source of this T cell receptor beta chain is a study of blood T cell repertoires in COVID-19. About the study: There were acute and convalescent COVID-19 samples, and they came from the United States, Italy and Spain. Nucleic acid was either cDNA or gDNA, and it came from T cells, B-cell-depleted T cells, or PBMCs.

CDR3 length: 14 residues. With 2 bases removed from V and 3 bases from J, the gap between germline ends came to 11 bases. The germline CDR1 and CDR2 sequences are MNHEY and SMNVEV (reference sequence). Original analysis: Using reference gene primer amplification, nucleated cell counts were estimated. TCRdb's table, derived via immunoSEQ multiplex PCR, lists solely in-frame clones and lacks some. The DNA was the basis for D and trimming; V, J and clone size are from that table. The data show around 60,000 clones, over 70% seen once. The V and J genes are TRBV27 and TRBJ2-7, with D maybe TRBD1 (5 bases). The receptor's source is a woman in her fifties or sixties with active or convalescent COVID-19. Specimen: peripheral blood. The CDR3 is CASSLNGRDYEQYF. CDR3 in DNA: TGTGCCAGCAGTTTAAACGGCAGGGACTACGAGCAGTACTTC.